The present entry profiles one T cell receptor beta chain with its context. Participants had their cohort set by participant-reported clinical history. For recovered donors of Cohort 3, there were two negative PCRs, clearance, or symptom resolution. The source of the sample is a study of blood T cell repertoires in COVID-19. Looking at the study overall: COVID-19 samples, acute and convalescent, were from the United States, Italy and Spain.

This CDR3 region has 15 residues. Trimming left V 1 base short and J 5 bases short, with 12 bases between. CDR1 is SGHTA and CDR2 is FQGNSA in the germline V gene. Original data processing: Researchers report that nucleated cell counts were estimated from reference gene primer amplification. The data were produced by immunoSEQ multiplex PCR, yet TCRdb's version contains in-frame clones alone and is incomplete. That table gives V, J and clone size, and the DNA gave D and trimming. The sample lists 250,000 or so clones; more than 85% were seen once. This sequence originates from a woman aged 50 to 65 who had recovered from COVID-19. The chain has TRBV7-2 and TRBJ2-1, with D perhaps TRBD2 (6 bases). The specimen was PBMCs or T cells enriched from blood (not recorded which). The CDR3 reads CASSLDGTDDNEQFF. The CDR3 bases are TGTGCCAGCAGCTTAGACGGGACTGATGACAATGAGCAGTTCTTC. The entire variable domain, with the rest obtained from reference TRBV7-2 and TRBJ2-1, is as follows: GAGVSQSPSNKVTEKGKDVELRCDPISGHTALYWYRQSLGQGLEFLIYFQGNSAPDKSGLPSDRFSAERTGGSVSTLTIQRTQQEDSAVYLCASSLDGTDDNEQFFGPGTRLTVL.